A selection of T cell receptor beta chains follows, all from one sample in a study of blood T cell repertoires in COVID-19. Clones were read by immunoSEQ multiplex PCR, and TCRdb kept only the in-frame ones, dropping some. The data show 470,000 or so clones, 87% seen once. The specimen was PBMCs or T cells enriched from blood (not recorded which). All receptors derive from a woman younger than 35 with acute COVID-19. Each CDR3 is given with its conserved first and last residue. A D gene is named only where the DNA matches it firmly. The size field is filled for only some rows; it gives once, few, many or a size class.

>TRBJ2-7|TRBV28|.|TRBD1
TGTGCCAGCAGGAAGACAGGGTCATTCTACGAGCAGTACTTC
CASRKTGSFYEQYF
>TRBJ1-5|TRBV9|once|TRBD1
TGTGCCAGCAGCGGTGGGACAGGGGACAATCAGCCCCAGCATTTT
CASSGGTGDNQPQHF
>TRBJ2-7|TRBV6-2/TRBV6-3|.|.
TGTGCCAGCAGCCTACATCTCTCCTACGAGCAGTACTTC
CASSLHLSYEQYF
>TRBJ1-2|TRBV5-4|.|TRBD1
TGTGCCAGCAGTTCTGACAGGGCCTACTATGGCTACACCTTC
CASSSDRAYYGYTF
>TRBJ2-3|TRBV11-3|.|.
TGTGCCAGCAGCTTAGGCGTATCTAGCACAGATACGCAGTATTTT
CASSLGVSSTDTQYF
>TRBJ2-7|TRBV7-6|once|.
TGTGCCAGCAGCTTGCCTGGTCTATACGAGCAGTACTTC
CASSLPGLYEQYF
>TRBJ1-6|TRBV7-2|.|TRBD1
TGTGCCAGCAGCTTCCGGGACAGTAATTCACCCCTCCACTTT
CASSFRDSNSPLHF
>TRBJ2-5|TRBV7-9|.|.
TGTGCCAGCAGCTACCCGACTAGACGGGGACAAGAGACCCAGTACTTC
CASSYPTRRGQETQYF
>TRBJ2-5|TRBV19|.|.
TGTGCCAGTAGTATTGAGGAGCGGCGAGAAGAGACCCAGTACTTC
CASSIEERREETQYF
>TRBJ1-5|TRBV2|.|TRBD1
TGTGCCAGCAGTTACAGGGGTCGGCAGCCCCAGCATTTT
CASSYRGRQPQHF
>TRBJ2-3|TRBV5-8|few|.
TGTGCCAGCAGCTTGGTACAGGGCACAACAGATACGCAGTATTTT
CASSLVQGTTDTQYF
>TRBJ1-5|TRBV15|.|.
TGTGCCACCAGCAGAGGAAATACAGGGAGCAATCAGCCCCAGCATTTT
CATSRGNTGSNQPQHF
>TRBJ1-4|TRBV28|.|TRBD1
TGTGCCAGCAGTCCAAGGACAGGGAAGGATGAAAAACTGTTTTTT
CASSPRTGKDEKLFF
>TRBJ1-3|TRBV3-1/TRBV3-2|.|.
TGTGCCAGCAGCCGAAGCTCTACAGGGATCTCTGGAAACACCATATATTTT
CASSRSSTGISGNTIYF
>TRBJ1-6|TRBV5-1|.|.
TGCGCCAGCAGCCCCGCGGGGTATAATTCACCCCTCCACTTT
CASSPAGYNSPLHF
>TRBJ2-1|TRBV20-1|.|.
TGCAGTGCTGAAACTCGTAATGAGCAGTTCTTC
CSAETRNEQFF
>TRBJ1-5|TRBV3-1/TRBV3-2|.|TRBD1
TGTGCCAGCGGACAGGGGAGTACTCAGCCCCAGCATTTT
CASGQGSTQPQHF
>TRBJ2-7|TRBV21-1|.|.
TGTGCCAGCAGCAAACTCGGCGGGAGGGACGAGCAGTACTTC
CASSKLGGRDEQYF
>TRBJ1-2|TRBV28|.|TRBD1
TGTGCCAGCAGTTCCATAACCGGGACAGGGCCTTTAGATCCGGATGGCTACACCTTC
CASSSITGTGPLDPDGYTF
>TRBJ1-4|TRBV6-5|.|.
TGTGCCAGCAGTCCCCTTGTCGCGGGGAATGAAAAACTGTTTTTT
CASSPLVAGNEKLFF
>TRBJ1-3|TRBV7-2|.|TRBD1
TGTGCCAGCAGCTTCAACAGGGGGAGAGCTGGAAACACCATATATTTT
CASSFNRGRAGNTIYF
>TRBJ1-6|TRBV7-9|.|TRBD1
TGTGCCAGCAGCCCCGACAGGGGAGATAATTCACCCCTCCACTTT
CASSPDRGDNSPLHF
>TRBJ1-1|TRBV5-4|.|TRBD1
TGTGCCAGCAGCTTGACAGGGGGCACTGAAGCTTTCTTT
CASSLTGGTEAFF
>TRBJ2-7|TRBV5-1|.|.
TGCGCCAGCAGCTTGGTAAGGGGTACCTACGAGCAGTACTTC
CASSLVRGTYEQYF
>TRBJ1-4|TRBV9|few|.
TGTGCCAGCAGCGAGAAGGACAGAGCTAATGAAAAACTGTTTTTT
CASSEKDRANEKLFF
>TRBJ2-7|TRBV24-1|.|.
TGTGCCACCACTTACGAGCAGTACTTC
CATTYEQYF
>TRBJ1-5|TRBV4-3|.|TRBD1
TGCGCCAGCAGCCAATACAGGGGTGAGGTGGGCAATCAGCCCCAGCATTTT
CASSQYRGEVGNQPQHF
>TRBJ1-2|TRBV5-1|.|.
TGCGCCAGCAGCACCGAGACAGGCCTCTATGGCTACACCTTC
CASSTETGLYGYTF
>TRBJ1-1|TRBV12-3/TRBV12-4|.|TRBD1
TGTGCCAGCATTCCACCAGGGGGCCAAGCTTTCTTT
CASIPPGGQAFF
>TRBJ1-3|TRBV29-1|.|.
TGCAGCGTTGAATCCCAGGGTTTTGTTGGAAACACCATATATTTT
CSVESQGFVGNTIYF
>TRBJ2-1|TRBV4-1|.|TRBD2
TGCGCCAGCAGCCGGGGACTAGCGGGGGGAGAGCAGTTCTTC
CASSRGLAGGEQFF
>TRBJ1-1|TRBV7-2|few|.
TGTGCCAGCAGCTGGCGGACAGTCGAACCTCAAGCTTTCTTT
CASSWRTVEPQAFF
>TRBJ2-1|TRBV2|.|TRBD2
TGTGCCAGCAGTGTGTCTCAGCGGGGGGGTTACAATGAGCAGTTCTTC
CASSVSQRGGYNEQFF
>TRBJ2-3|TRBV7-8|.|.
TGTGCCAGCAGTTCCAACCTCGGGTGGTCAGATACGCAGTATTTT
CASSSNLGWSDTQYF
>TRBJ2-5|TRBV18|once|.
TGTGCCAGCTCACGACAGACACAGCAAGAGACCCAGTACTTC
CASSRQTQQETQYF
>TRBJ2-3|TRBV9|.|TRBD1
TGTGCCAGCAGCGTAGTGGGACAGGGGACAGATACGCAGTATTTT
CASSVVGQGTDTQYF
>TRBJ2-7|TRBV12-3/TRBV12-4|.|.
TGTGCCAGCAGCTCGACAGGCCACGAGCAGTACTTC
CASSSTGHEQYF
>TRBJ2-3|TRBV5-1|once|TRBD1
TGCGCCAGCAGCGACGGGACAGGGGGCCGCGGAGATACGCAGTATTTT
CASSDGTGGRGDTQYF
>TRBJ2-2|TRBV6-5|.|.
TGTGCCAGCAAAATCACTATTACCGGGGAGCTGTTTTTT
CASKITITGELFF
>TRBJ1-1|TRBV9|.|TRBD1
TGTGCCAGCAGCCCCCACGGACAGGGCCTTGAAGCTTTCTTT
CASSPHGQGLEAFF
>TRBJ2-3|TRBV27|.|TRBD2
TGTGCCAGCAGTTTAAACGGTCTAGCGGGATTCACAGATACGCAGTATTTT
CASSLNGLAGFTDTQYF
>TRBJ1-2|TRBV27|.|.
TGTGCCAGCAGTTTTTCGCAGACTTATGGCTACACCTTC
CASSFSQTYGYTF
>TRBJ1-6|TRBV12-3/TRBV12-4|.|.
TGTGCCAGCAGTCATGAACTAAATTCACCCCTCCACTTT
CASSHELNSPLHF
>TRBJ2-7|TRBV27|.|.
TGTGCCAGCAGACGCGACAGCTCCTACGAGCAGTACTTC
CASRRDSSYEQYF
>TRBJ1-2|TRBV2|.|.
TGTGCCAGCAGTGATCCGGCAGGGAATGGCGTTTATGGCTACACCTTC
CASSDPAGNGVYGYTF
>TRBJ1-5|TRBV4-3|.|.
TGCGCCAGCAGCCAAGATAGGCAGGGAACAGCCCATAGCAATCAGCCCCAGCATTTT
CASSQDRQGTAHSNQPQHF
>TRBJ2-2|TRBV28|.|TRBD2
TGTGCCAGCAGTTCCCATAGTAGCGGGAGTATGACCGGGGAGCTGTTTTTT
CASSSHSSGSMTGELFF
>TRBJ2-5|TRBV11-2|once|TRBD2
TGTGCCAGCAGCTCACGGACTAGCGGGGGCATACAAGAGACCCAGTACTTC
CASSSRTSGGIQETQYF
>TRBJ2-5|TRBV15|.|TRBD2
TGTGCCACCAGCAGAGGAGCGGGAAAAGAGACCCAGTACTTC
CATSRGAGKETQYF
>TRBJ2-1|TRBV9|.|.
TGTGCCAGCAGCGTATCAGCGGGTTCGGACGAGCAGTTCTTC
CASSVSAGSDEQFF
>TRBJ1-5|TRBV9|.|.
TGTGCCAGCAGCCCTACAACAGGGAATCAGCCCCAGCATTTT
CASSPTTGNQPQHF